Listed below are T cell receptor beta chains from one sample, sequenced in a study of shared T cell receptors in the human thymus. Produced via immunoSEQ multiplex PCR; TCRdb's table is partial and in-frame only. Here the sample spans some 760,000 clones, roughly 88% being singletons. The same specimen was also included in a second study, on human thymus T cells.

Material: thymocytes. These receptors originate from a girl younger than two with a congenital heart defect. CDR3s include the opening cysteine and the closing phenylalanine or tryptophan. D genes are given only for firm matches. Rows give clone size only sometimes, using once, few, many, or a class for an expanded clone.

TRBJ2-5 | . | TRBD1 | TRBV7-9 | TGTGCCAGCAGCTCAAACCGGACAGGCCAAGAGACCCAGTACTTC | CASSSNRTGQETQYF
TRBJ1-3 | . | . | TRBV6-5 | TGTGCCAGCAGCTCAAAAGAGTCTGGAAACACCATATATTTT | CASSSKESGNTIYF
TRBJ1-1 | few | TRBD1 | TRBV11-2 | TGTGCCAGCAGCCCAGGGGGGACGGGGAGGAACACTGAAGCTTTCTTT | CASSPGGTGRNTEAFF
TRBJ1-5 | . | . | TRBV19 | TGTGCCAGTAGTACCGCCGACAGGACCAATCAGCCCCAGCATTTT | CASSTADRTNQPQHF
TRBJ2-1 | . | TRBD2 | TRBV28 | TGTGCCAGCAGTTTCGGGATAGGCGGGGGGGCCTACAATGAGCAGTTCTTC | CASSFGIGGGAYNEQFF
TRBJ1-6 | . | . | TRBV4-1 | TGCGCCAGCAGCCAGAGAGGGGGGGGGAACTCCCCTTATTCACCCCTCCACTTT | CASSQRGGGNSPYSPLHF
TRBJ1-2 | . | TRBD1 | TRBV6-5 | TGTGCCAGCAGTCCCGGACAGGGATACAACTATGGCTACACCTTC | CASSPGQGYNYGYTF
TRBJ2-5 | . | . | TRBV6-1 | TGTGCCAGCGCGGCTAGCGTATACCAAGAGACCCAGTACTTC | CASAASVYQETQYF
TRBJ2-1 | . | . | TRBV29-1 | TGCAGCGTTGTCCCGGAACAGTACAATGAGCAGTTCTTC | CSVVPEQYNEQFF
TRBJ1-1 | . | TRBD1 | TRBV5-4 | TGTGCCAGCAGCTTACAGGGGCAAGCTTTCTTT | CASSLQGQAFF
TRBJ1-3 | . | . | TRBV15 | TGTGCCACCAGCAGAGATCTTCGAAAATGGAACAGGGCCGAAGGTGGAAACACCATATATTTT | CATSRDLRKWNRAEGGNTIYF
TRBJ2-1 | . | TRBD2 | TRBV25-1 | TGTGCCAGCAGTGACTGCGGGGGGGCGCCGAACAATGAGCAGTTCTTC | CASSDCGGAPNNEQFF
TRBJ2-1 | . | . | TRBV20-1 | TGCAGTGCCTGGACTCCCAAGCAGTTCTTC | CSAWTPKQFF
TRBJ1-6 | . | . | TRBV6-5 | TGTGCCAGCAGTTACGAGGCAGCTAGGGGTTCACCCCTCCACTTT | CASSYEAARGSPLHF
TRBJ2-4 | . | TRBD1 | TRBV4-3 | TGCGCCAGCAGCCAAGTTGGGTCAGGGGGCGCTGAGAAGGATCAGTACTTC | CASSQVGSGGAEKDQYF
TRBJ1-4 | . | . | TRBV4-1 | TGCGCCAGCAGCCAAGAGCTACGGACGGGGGGGGAAGAAAAACTGTTTTTT | CASSQELRTGGEEKLFF
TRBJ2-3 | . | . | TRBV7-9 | TGTGCCAGCAGCTTACGGGGGGCCACAGATACGCAGTATTTT | CASSLRGATDTQYF
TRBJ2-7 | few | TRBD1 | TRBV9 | TGTGCCAGCAGCGGGGACAGGTGGGGCTACGAGCAGTACTTC | CASSGDRWGYEQYF
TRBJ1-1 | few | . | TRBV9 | TGTGCCAGCAGCGTATCGGGACAAATAAGGAGCACTGAAGCTTTCTTT | CASSVSGQIRSTEAFF
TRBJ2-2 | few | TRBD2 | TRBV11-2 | TGTGCCAGCAGCCCCCCCGTCAGCGCGGGGGGGAACACCGGGGAGCTGTTTTTT | CASSPPVSAGGNTGELFF
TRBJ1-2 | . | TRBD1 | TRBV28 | TGTGCCAGCAGTTGGGAGGACAGGGGAGATGGCTACACCTTC | CASSWEDRGDGYTF
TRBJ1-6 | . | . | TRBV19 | TGTGCCAGTTCTCTTGGGAGGAATTCACCCCTCCACTTT | CASSLGRNSPLHF
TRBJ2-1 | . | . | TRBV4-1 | TGCGCCAGCAGCCATTGCAGCGATGGGTACTACAATGAGCAGTTCTTC | CASSHCSDGYYNEQFF
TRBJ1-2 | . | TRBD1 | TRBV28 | TGTGCCAGCACCGCACAGGGGGCAGATGGCTACACCTTC | CASTAQGADGYTF
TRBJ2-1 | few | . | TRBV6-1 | TGTGCCAGCAGTGAAAAAATCCCCCTAAGCTCCTACAATGAGCAGTTCTTC | CASSEKIPLSSYNEQFF
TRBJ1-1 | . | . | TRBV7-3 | TGTGCCAGCAGTAACAGAGTGAACACTGAAGCTTTCTTT | CASSNRVNTEAFF
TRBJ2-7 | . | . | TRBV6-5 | TGTGCCACAAGAGGCGGGCCCCTTTGGGAGCAGTACTTC | CATRGGPLWEQYF
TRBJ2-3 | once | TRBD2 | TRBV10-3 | TGTGCCATCAGGGGACTAGCGGGGAGCACAGATACGCAGTATTTT | CAIRGLAGSTDTQYF
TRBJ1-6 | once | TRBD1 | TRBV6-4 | TGTGCCAGCAGTGACTCGGGACAGCTTAATTCACCCCTCCACTTT | CASSDSGQLNSPLHF
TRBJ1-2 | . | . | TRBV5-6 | TGTGCCAGCAGCTACGAGCAGGGGTGGTATGGCTACACCTTC | CASSYEQGWYGYTF
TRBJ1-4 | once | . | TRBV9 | TGTGCCAGCAGCGTAAGAACAAAGGGCACTTCTCGGGGAACTAATGAAAAACTGTTTTTT | CASSVRTKGTSRGTNEKLFF
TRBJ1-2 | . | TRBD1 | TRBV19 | TGTGCCAGTAGTATAATAACAGGGGGCCAACTTACTAACTATGGCTACACCTTC | CASSIITGGQLTNYGYTF
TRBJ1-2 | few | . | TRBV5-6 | TGTGCCAGCAGCTCACCTGACAGATACCGAAACTATGGCTACACCTTC | CASSSPDRYRNYGYTF
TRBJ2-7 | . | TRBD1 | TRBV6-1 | TGTGCCAGCAGACGCGACAGGGGCCTGTACTTC | CASRRDRGLYF
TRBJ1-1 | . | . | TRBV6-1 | TGTGCCAGCAGTGGAAACGACTACCCTGAAGCTTTCTTT | CASSGNDYPEAFF
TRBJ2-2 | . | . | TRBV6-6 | TGTGCCAGCAGTTACTCCAGGGTAAACACCGGGGAGCTGTTTTTT | CASSYSRVNTGELFF
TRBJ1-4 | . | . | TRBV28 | TGTGCCATCACGAGTACAACTAATGAAAAACTGTTTTTT | CAITSTTNEKLFF
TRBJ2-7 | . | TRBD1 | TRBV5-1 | TGCGCCAGCAGCTTGGCGAGGGGGCCTTGGAGCTACGAGCAGTACTTC | CASSLARGPWSYEQYF
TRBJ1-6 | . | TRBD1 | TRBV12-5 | TGTGCTAGTGGATCTGTAACCATGACAGGGGGTGCCTATAATTCACCCCTCCACTTT | CASGSVTMTGGAYNSPLHF
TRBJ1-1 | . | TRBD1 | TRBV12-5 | TGTGCTAGTGGTTTGGTACTGGGACAGGGCGACTTCAAGAACACTGAAGCTTTCTTT | CASGLVLGQGDFKNTEAFF
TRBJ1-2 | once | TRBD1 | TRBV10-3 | TGTGCCATCAGCGACAGGGCTGGCTACACCTTC | CAISDRAGYTF
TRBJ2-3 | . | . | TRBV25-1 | TGTGCCAGCAGTGAATATTACGGACTTTCCTCTAGCACAGATACGCAGTATTTT | CASSEYYGLSSSTDTQYF
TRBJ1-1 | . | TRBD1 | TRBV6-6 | TGTGCCACCGCAAGGGGGCCTCTGGAAACTGAAGCTTTCTTT | CATARGPLETEAFF
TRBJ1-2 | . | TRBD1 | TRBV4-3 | TGCGCCAGCAGCCCCCATTCATTGGTACGACAGGGCAGATTATATGGCTACACCTTC | CASSPHSLVRQGRLYGYTF
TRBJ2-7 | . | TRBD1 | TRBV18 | TGTGCCAGCTCACCAGTGGACAGGGGGTCCTACGAGCAGTACTTC | CASSPVDRGSYEQYF